These 28 T cell receptor beta chains originate from one sample sequenced in a study of metastatic and nonmetastatic thyroid tumors. Thyroid surgery took place with no prior treatment in any patient. MiXCR reprocessed the PCR reads for TCRdb. The profile shows roughly 59,000 clones, under 20% of them singletons. The sequenced material came from blood. The source is a male donor with papillary thyroid cancer or a benign thyroid nodule (not recorded which). Some clones in this sample may be carry-over from other donors' samples.

This clone has a handful of counts. For the CDR3, the DNA is TGTGCCATCAGAAAGGACAGTAGCAATCAGCCCCAGCATTTT. Its protein is CAIRKDSSNQPQHF. The genes are TRBV10-3 and TRBJ1-5; weak D call: TRBD1 (6 bases). V lost 6 bases, J lost 0 bases, and 9 bases lay in between. Germline CDR1 is ENHRY and CDR2 is SYGVKD. The CDR3 loop spans 14 amino acids.

This clone was found many times. With a much larger clone just one base away, this may be a read error. The chain is built from TRBV19 and TRBJ1-3; D remains unclear. This CDR3 has 14 residues. Germline CDR1 is LNHDA and CDR2 is SQIVND (reference sequence). Trimming removed 6 bases at V and 0 bases at J, with 9 bases between. CDR3 coding DNA: TGTGCCAGTAGGGTGGTCAACTCTGGAAACACCATATATTTT. This encodes CASRVVNSGNTIYF.

This clone was seen many times. The rearrangement joins TRBV10-3 to TRBJ2-7; 8 nucleotides align to TRBD1. This CDR3 contains 13 residues. Germline assignment: CDR1 ENHRY and CDR2 SYGVKD. After removal of 6 bases from V and 2 bases from J, the junction contained 3 bases not matched to a gene. CDR3 residues: CAIRGTGTYEQYF. Written as DNA, the CDR3 is TGTGCCATCAGGGGGACAGGAACCTACGAGCAGTACTTC.

The chain links TRBV6-1 to TRBJ1-1; 8 bases agree with TRBD1. Looked up from germline, CDR1 is MNHNS and CDR2 is SASEGT. The V gene end was trimmed by 5 bases and the J gene end by 5 bases; junction bases not matched to a gene: 13. The CDR3 is made up of 16 amino acids. Here the CDR3 reads CASSPLTGVICTEAFF. The CDR3 nucleotides read TGTGCCAGCAGTCCCCTGACAGGGGTCATCTGTACTGAAGCTTTCTTT.

At least ten counts were recorded for this clone. The gene calls are TRBV28 and TRBJ2-1; 12 bases match TRBD2. The trim removed 8 bases at V and 8 bases at J, leaving 19 bases unmatched. The CDR3 runs to 18 residues. Germline V gene data show CDR1 as MDHEN and CDR2 as SYDVKM. DNA of the CDR3: TGTGCCAGCCCCCCCTCGGGACTAGCGGGTATGGTAAACGATGAGCAGTTCTTC. As protein: CASPPSGLAGMVNDEQFF.

This clone has just a few counts. Germline is not matched at one junction end, which may reflect a read error. The CDR3: CVSNQKLAALAKNIQYF. CDR3 coding DNA: TGTGTCAGCAACCAAAAACTAGCGGCGCTAGCCAAAAACATTCAGTACTTC. The V and J genes are TRBV6-2 or TRBV6-3 and TRBJ2-4, with 8 nucleotides matching TRBD2. CDR1 MNHEY and CDR2 SVGEGT come from the germline V gene. This CDR3 contains 17 residues.

In this sample, this clone turned up many times. The V gene is TRBV4-2, the J gene TRBJ1-5; D gene ambiguous. CDR1 is LGHNA, CDR2 YNFKEQ, per germline. The CDR3 is 14 amino acids. Trimming took 1 base from V and 6 from J, leaving 10 bases between them. The CDR3 sequence: CASSQGVVGQPQHF. The CDR3 coding sequence is TGTGCCAGCAGCCAAGGGGTAGTCGGTCAGCCCCAGCATTTT.

In its sample, this clone was seen many times. V gene TRBV19 combines with J gene TRBJ1-1, with D tentatively TRBD1 (6 bases). V was clipped by 1 base and J by 5 bases, with 14 bases between them. Germline V gene data show CDR1 as LNHDA and CDR2 as SQIVND (reference sequence). The CDR3 covers 15 residues. DNA for the CDR3: TGTGCCAGTAGTATAGTTGAGGGGGTTGGGACTGAAGCTTTCTTT. This gives the protein CASSIVEGVGTEAFF.

Regarding this clone: Its ends do not fully match the called genes, so a read error is possible. J is TRBJ1-2 and V is TRBV18; D uncertain. The germline gives CDR1 KGHSH, CDR2 LQKENI. This CDR3 is built from 12 residues. CDR3 loop: CANSPYDGGYTF. In DNA, the CDR3 is TGTGCCAACTCACCATACGACGGTGGCTACACCTTC. The full variable domain, rest sourced from reference TRBV18 and TRBJ1-2, is NAGVMQNPRHLVRRRGQEARLRCSPMKGHSHVYWYRQLPEEGLKFMVYLQKENIIDESGMPKERFSAEFPKEGPSILRIQQVVRGDSAAYFCANSPYDGGYTFGSGTRLTVV.

In regard to this clone: An end of the junction does not agree with germline; a read error may underlie this. This CDR3 is also generated by other DNA sequences in the sample. The rearrangement links TRBV5-3 to TRBJ2-3; D not certain. TRBV5-3 qualifies as an ORF whose function is uncertain. The CDR3 has 16 residues. In DNA form, the CDR3 reads TGTGCCAGTAGCTTGACGCGAGACATCTACACAGATACGCAGTATTTT. Its protein product is CASSLTRDIYTDTQYF.

This clone has a count of ten or more. The rearrangement joins TRBV20-1 to TRBJ2-7; TRBD2 matches 8 bases. V was clipped by 4 bases and J by 4 bases; unmatched bases: 12. Germline CDR1 and CDR2: DFQATT and SNEGSKA (reference sequence). The CDR3 totals 15 residues. The CDR3 loop is CSATIIGGDIYEQYF. The CDR3 DNA sequence: TGCAGTGCTACTATTATCGGGGGGGACATTTACGAGCAGTACTTC.

The chain links TRBV12-3 or TRBV12-4 to TRBJ2-7, with 9 bases identical to TRBD2. This CDR3 contains 13 residues. The V and J ends lost 3 bases and 4 bases, in that order; junction bases with no gene match: 1. Here the CDR3 DNA reads TGTGCCAGCAGTTTTGCGGGGGGGTACGAGCAGTACTTC. It is translated as CASSFAGGYEQYF.

The sample holds many counts of this clone. This sequence joins TRBV28 and TRBJ2-7, with 8 bases matching TRBD1. The CDR3 runs 14 residues. Trimming took 7 bases from V and 2 from J; bases not matched to a gene: 7. Germline CDR1 and CDR2: MDHEN and SYDVKM. The CDR3 sequence is CASTVGQGAYEQYV. In DNA, the CDR3 is TGTGCCAGCACCGTAGGACAGGGAGCCTACGAGCAGTACGTC.

As to this clone: This clone may be a read error of a much larger clone one base away. This CDR3 is also generated by other DNA sequences in the sample. J is TRBJ2-5 and V is TRBV20-1, with D possibly TRBD2 on 6 matching bases. V lost 5 bases and J lost 0, with 10 bases in between. Germline V gene data show CDR1 as DFQATT and CDR2 as SNEGSKA (reference sequence). This CDR3 is built from 13 residues. CDR3 region: CSAVVADQETQYF. Written as DNA, the CDR3 is TGCAGTGCTGTCGTAGCGGACCAAGAGACCCAGTACTTC.

Of note for this clone: This may be a read error, as it is one base from a much larger clone. The J gene is TRBJ2-3, the V gene TRBV28; 10 positions match TRBD2. Germline V gene data show CDR1 as MDHEN and CDR2 as SYDVKM. V gave up 5 bases and J gave up 2 bases; unmatched junction bases: 4. CDR3 length: 15 amino acids. CDR3 region: CASSRLAGVTDTQYF. The CDR3 DNA is TGTGCCAGCAGTAGGCTAGCGGGGGTCACAGATACGCAGTATTTT.

The chain combines TRBV9 with TRBJ2-7; 7 nucleotides align to TRBD2. Germline lookup yields CDR1 SGDLS and CDR2 YYNGEE. V trimming: 3 bases; J trimming: 5 bases; junction bases outside the gene matches: 8. This CDR3 comprises 14 residues. CDR3 sequence: CASSARGCVDEQYF. The CDR3 DNA is TGTGCCAGCAGCGCGCGGGGGTGCGTGGACGAGCAGTACTTC.

This clone was observed at least ten times. The chain couples TRBV30 to TRBJ2-7, with 8 positions matching TRBD1. V lost 0 bases to trimming and J lost 0 bases; unmatched junction nucleotides: 4. Germline V gene lookup returns CDR1 GTSNPN and CDR2 SVGIG (reference sequence). This CDR3 contains 15 residues. CDR3 sequence: CAWSVPGQGSYEQYF. The CDR3 DNA reads as TGTGCCTGGAGTGTACCCGGACAGGGCTCCTACGAGCAGTACTTC.

This clone came up many times. The CDR3 DNA sequence: TGTGCCAGCAGTTTTGGCTCCTACAATGAGCAGTTCTTC. Its translation is CASSFGSYNEQFF. V gene TRBV12-3 or TRBV12-4 combines with J gene TRBJ2-1; no definite D call. The germline V and J ends were trimmed by 3 bases and 0 bases, with 3 bases remaining between them. The CDR3 has 13 amino acids.

To note about this clone: A read error may produce the germline difference seen at one junction end. This chain uses TRBV12-3 or TRBV12-4 with TRBJ2-2; D is undetermined. This CDR3 contains 15 residues. The CDR3 nucleotides are TGCGCCAGCAGTCCCGGTATAGGGAACACCGGGGAGCTGTTTTTT. Its protein is CASSPGIGNTGELFF.

This clone was recorded many times. The rearrangement uses TRBV12-3 or TRBV12-4 and TRBJ1-5, with D uncertain. The V gene lost 3 bases and the J gene lost 0 bases, with 9 bases spanning the gap. The CDR3 has 15 amino acids. CDR3: CASSFLGNSNQPQHF. The CDR3 DNA sequence: TGTGCCAGCAGTTTTCTAGGAAATAGCAATCAGCCCCAGCATTTT.

This clone was seen repeatedly, ten times or more. V is TRBV6-2 or TRBV6-3 and J is TRBJ1-3; perhaps TRBD1 as D (5 bases). V shed 6 bases and J shed 0 bases, with 9 bases lying between them. The CDR3 consists of 14 residues. Germline CDR1 is MNHEY and CDR2 is SVGEGT. The CDR3 region is CASSEQDSGNTIYF. In DNA, the CDR3 is TGTGCCAGCAGCGAACAGGACTCTGGAAACACCATATATTTT.

As concerns this clone: Germline is not matched at one junction end, which may reflect a read error. The chain combines TRBV28 with TRBJ1-4; D ambiguous. CDR3 size: 16 residues. Germline CDR1 and CDR2: MDHEN and SYDVKM. The DNA of the CDR3 is TGTGCCAGCAGTTTGCCTCGGGAGCCAACTAATGAAAAACTGTCTTTT. As protein: CASSLPREPTNEKLSF.

This clone was observed a few times. This could be a read error, since a much larger clone is one nucleotide away. This chain links TRBV7-6 with TRBJ2-2; 14 nucleotides line up with TRBD2. Germline trimming cut 0 bases from V and 10 bases from J; bases unmatched to any gene: 10. The germline V gene encodes CDR1 SGHVS and CDR2 FNYEAQ. This CDR3 is built from 18 residues. The CDR3 nucleotides are TGTGCCAGCAGCTTAGCGGCGGGACTAGCGGGAGCCTCCGTGGAGCTGTTTTTT. Translating gives CASSLAAGLAGASVELFF.

This clone was found many times. The rearrangement links TRBV5-6 to TRBJ2-7; D is perhaps TRBD1 or TRBD2 (6 bases each). The length of the CDR3 is 14 residues. The ends were cut back, 4 bases at V and 5 bases at J, with 16 bases in the middle. Germline CDR1 SGHDT, CDR2 YYEEEE. CDR3 loop: CASSPGDTVHEQYF. DNA of the CDR3: TGTGCCAGCAGCCCGGGGGACACGGTCCACGAGCAGTACTTC.

This clone was picked up many times. This chain's CDR3 is CSVEGGELVPEQYF. The CDR3 DNA sequence: TGCAGCGTTGAAGGGGGGGAGCTAGTCCCCGAGCAGTACTTC. This chain uses TRBV29-1 with TRBJ2-7; perhaps TRBD2 as D (6 bases). Per the germline V gene, CDR1 is SQVTM and CDR2 is ANQGSEA. The CDR3 has 14 residues. V was cut by 1 base and J by 6 bases, with 16 bases left in between.

In this sample, this clone turned up many times. The rearrangement uses TRBV30 and TRBJ1-1, with D uncertain. CDR3 length: 13 residues. Trimming left V 5 bases short and J 5 bases short, with 15 bases between. Looked up from germline, CDR1 is GTSNPN and CDR2 is SVGIG (reference sequence). The DNA for the CDR3 is TGTGCCTGGTACCGGAGTCTGGGGACTGAAGCTTTCTTT. It yields the protein CAWYRSLGTEAFF.

This clone was seen ten or more times. Compared with germline, one end of the junction differs, possibly owing to a read error. The J gene is TRBJ1-6, the V gene TRBV12-3 or TRBV12-4; D unclear. The CDR3 consists of 15 residues. Here the CDR3 DNA reads TGTGCCAGCAGTTTAGCTGAGGGTCGAAATTCACCCTTCCACTTT. It yields the protein CASSLAEGRNSPFHF.

This chain uses TRBV9 with TRBJ1-5; D not resolved. V was trimmed by 0 bases and J by 11 bases, leaving 18 bases between them. The V gene's germline CDR1 is SGDLS and CDR2 YYNGEE. The CDR3 sequence is 15 residues long. This CDR3 is CASSVEGQINKTQHF. As DNA, the CDR3 is TGTGCCAGCAGCGTAGAAGGGCAGATAAATAAGACCCAGCATTTT.